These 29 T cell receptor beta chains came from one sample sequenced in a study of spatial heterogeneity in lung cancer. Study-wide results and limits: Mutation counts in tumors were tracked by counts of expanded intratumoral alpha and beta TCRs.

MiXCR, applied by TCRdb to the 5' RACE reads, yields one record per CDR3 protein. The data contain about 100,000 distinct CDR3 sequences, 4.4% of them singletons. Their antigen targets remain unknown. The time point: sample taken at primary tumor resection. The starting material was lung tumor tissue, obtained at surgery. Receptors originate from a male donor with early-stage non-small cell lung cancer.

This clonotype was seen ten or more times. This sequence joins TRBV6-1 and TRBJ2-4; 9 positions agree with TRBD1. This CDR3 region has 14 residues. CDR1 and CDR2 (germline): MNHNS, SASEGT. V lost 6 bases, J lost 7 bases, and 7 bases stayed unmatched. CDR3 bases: TGTGCCAGCAGCTGGACAGGGGAGGTCAACATTCAGTACTTC. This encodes CASSWTGEVNIQYF.

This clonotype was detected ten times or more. CDR3 bases: TGTGCCAGTAGTATAGAACTAGCGGGAGGAACGCAGTATTTT. It translates to CASSIELAGGTQYF. This chain uses TRBV19 with TRBJ2-3, with 12 bases lining up with TRBD2. CDR3 length: 14 amino acids. In germline, CDR1 is LNHDA, CDR2 SQIVND (reference sequence). Germline trimming cut 0 bases from V and 9 bases from J; bases unmatched to any gene: 1.

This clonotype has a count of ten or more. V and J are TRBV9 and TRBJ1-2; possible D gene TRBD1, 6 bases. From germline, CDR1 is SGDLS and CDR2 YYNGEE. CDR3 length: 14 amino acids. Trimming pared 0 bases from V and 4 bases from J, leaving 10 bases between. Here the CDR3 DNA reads TGTGCCAGCAGCGTAGGATTGGACAGCTATGGCTACACCTTC. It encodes CASSVGLDSYGYTF. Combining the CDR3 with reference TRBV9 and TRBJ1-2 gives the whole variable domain DSGVTQTPKHLITATGQRVTLRCSPRSGDLSVYWYQQSLDQGLQFLIQYYNGEERAKGNILERFSAQQFPDLHSELNLSSLELGDSALYFCASSVGLDSYGYTFGSGTRLTVV.

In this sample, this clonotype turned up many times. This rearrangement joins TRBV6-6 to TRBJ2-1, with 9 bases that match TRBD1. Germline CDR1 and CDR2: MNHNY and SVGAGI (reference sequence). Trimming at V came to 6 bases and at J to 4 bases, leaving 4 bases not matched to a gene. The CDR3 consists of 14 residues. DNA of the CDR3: TGTGCCAGCAGCCGGGACAGGGAATACAATGAGCAGTTCTTC. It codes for CASSRDREYNEQFF.

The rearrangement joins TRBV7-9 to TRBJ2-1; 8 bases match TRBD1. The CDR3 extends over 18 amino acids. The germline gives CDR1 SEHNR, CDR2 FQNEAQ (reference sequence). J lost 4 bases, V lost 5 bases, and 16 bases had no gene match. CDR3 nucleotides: TGTGCCAGCAGCCCCCGGAAACCGGGACAGGCGACGTACAATGAGCAGTTCTTC. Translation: CASSPRKPGQATYNEQFF. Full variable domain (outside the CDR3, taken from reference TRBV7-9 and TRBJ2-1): DTGVSQNPRHKITKRGQNVTFRCDPISEHNRLYWYRQTLGQGPEFLTYFQNEAQLEKSRLLSDRFSAERPKGSFSTLEIQRTEQGDSAMYLCASSPRKPGQATYNEQFFGPGTRLTVL.

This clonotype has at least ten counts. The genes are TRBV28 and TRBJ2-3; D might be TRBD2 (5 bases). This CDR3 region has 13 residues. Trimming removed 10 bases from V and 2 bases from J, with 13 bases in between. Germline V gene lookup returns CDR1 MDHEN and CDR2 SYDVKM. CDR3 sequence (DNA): TGTGCCACCCAGCGGATCAACACAGATACGCAGTATTTT. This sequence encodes CATQRINTDTQYF.

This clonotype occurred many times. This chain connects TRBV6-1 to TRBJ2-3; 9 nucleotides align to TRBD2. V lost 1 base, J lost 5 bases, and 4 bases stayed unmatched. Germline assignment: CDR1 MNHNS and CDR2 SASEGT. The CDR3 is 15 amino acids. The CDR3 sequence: CASSEEGSGRDTQYF. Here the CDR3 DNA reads TGTGCCAGCAGTGAAGAAGGTAGCGGGAGAGATACGCAGTATTTT.

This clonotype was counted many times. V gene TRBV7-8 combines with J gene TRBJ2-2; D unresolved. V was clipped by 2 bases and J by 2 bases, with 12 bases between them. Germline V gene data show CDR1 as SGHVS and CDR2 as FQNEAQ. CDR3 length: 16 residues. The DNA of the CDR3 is TGTGCCAGCAGCTTAAGGCCAGTCGAAAACACCGGGGAGCTGTTTTTT. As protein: CASSLRPVENTGELFF.

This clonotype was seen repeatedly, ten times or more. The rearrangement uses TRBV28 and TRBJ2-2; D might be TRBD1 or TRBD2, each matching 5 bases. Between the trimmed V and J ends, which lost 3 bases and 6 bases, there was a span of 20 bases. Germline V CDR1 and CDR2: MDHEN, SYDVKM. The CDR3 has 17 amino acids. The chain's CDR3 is CASSFGSAQGVPGELFF. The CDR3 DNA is TGTGCCAGCAGTTTTGGATCTGCCCAGGGAGTGCCCGGGGAGCTGTTTTTT.

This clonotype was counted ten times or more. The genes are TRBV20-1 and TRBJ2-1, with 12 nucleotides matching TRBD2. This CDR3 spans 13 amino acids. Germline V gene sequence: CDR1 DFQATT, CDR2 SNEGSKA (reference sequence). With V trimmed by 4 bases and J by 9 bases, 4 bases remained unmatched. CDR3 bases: TGCAGTGCTACACCGGGACTAGCGGGTGAGCAGTTCTTC. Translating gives CSATPGLAGEQFF.

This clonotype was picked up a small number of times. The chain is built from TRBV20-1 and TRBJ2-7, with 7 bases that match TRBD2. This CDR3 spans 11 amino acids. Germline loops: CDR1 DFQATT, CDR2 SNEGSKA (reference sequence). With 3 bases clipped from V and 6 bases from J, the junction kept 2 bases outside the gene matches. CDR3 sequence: CSARGRGEQYF. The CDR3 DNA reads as TGCAGTGCTAGGGGGAGGGGCGAGCAGTACTTC.

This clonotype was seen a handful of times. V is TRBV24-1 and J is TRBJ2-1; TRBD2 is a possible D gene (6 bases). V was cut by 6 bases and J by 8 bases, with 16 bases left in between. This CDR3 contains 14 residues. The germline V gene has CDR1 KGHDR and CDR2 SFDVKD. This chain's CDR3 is CATSHGSSSHEQFF. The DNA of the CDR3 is TGTGCCACCAGTCACGGGAGCTCATCCCATGAGCAGTTCTTC.

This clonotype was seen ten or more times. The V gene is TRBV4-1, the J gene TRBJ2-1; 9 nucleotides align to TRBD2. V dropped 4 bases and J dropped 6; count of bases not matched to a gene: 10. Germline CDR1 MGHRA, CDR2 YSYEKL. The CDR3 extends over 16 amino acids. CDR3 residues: CASSRLAGSGINEQFF. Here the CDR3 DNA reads TGCGCCAGCAGCCGGCTAGCGGGATCTGGTATCAATGAGCAGTTCTTC.

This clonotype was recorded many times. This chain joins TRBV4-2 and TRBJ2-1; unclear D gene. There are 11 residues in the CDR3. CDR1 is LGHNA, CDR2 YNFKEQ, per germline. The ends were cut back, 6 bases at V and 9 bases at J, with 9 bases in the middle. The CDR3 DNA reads TGTGCCAGCAGTCAATTAGGTGAGCAGTTCTTC. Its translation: CASSQLGEQFF.

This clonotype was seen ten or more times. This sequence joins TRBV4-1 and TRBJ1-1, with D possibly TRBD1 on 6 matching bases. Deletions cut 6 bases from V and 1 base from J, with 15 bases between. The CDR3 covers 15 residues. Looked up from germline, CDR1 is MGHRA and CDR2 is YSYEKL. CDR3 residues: CASSAPEDRNTEAFF. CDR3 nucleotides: TGCGCCAGCAGTGCTCCAGAGGACAGGAACACTGAAGCTTTCTTT.

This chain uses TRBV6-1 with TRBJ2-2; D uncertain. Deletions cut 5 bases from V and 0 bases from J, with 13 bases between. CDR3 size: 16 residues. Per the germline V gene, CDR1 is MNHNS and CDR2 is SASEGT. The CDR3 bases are TGTGCCAGCAGTCGGAGTAGGCGCACGAACACCGGGGAGCTGTTTTTT. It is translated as CASSRSRRTNTGELFF.

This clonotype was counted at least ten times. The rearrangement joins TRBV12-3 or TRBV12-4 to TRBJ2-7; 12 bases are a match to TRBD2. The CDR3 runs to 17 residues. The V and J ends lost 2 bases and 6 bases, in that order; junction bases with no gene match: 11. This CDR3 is CASSLRDRLAGASEQYF. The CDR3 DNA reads TGTGCCAGCAGTTTAAGGGACCGACTAGCGGGAGCATCCGAGCAGTACTTC.

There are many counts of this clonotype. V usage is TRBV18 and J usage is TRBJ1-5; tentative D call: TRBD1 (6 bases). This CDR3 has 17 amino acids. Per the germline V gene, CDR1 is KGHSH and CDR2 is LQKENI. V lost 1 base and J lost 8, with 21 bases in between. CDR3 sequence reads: CASSPLGGSGAGEPQHF. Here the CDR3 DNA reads TGTGCCAGCTCACCACTTGGTGGGTCAGGGGCGGGCGAGCCCCAGCATTTT.

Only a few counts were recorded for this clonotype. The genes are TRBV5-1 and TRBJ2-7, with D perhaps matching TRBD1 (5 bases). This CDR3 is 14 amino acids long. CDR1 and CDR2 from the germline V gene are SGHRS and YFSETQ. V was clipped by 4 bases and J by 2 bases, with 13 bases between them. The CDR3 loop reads CASSADISPYEQYF. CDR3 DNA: TGCGCCAGCAGCGCGGACATCAGCCCCTACGAGCAGTACTTC.

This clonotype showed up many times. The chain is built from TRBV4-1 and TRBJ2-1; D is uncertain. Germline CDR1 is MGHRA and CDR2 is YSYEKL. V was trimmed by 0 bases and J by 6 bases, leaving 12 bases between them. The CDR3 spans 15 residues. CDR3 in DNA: TGCGCCAGCAGCCAAGATCAGGCCGAGACCAATGAGCAGTTCTTC. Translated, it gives CASSQDQAETNEQFF.

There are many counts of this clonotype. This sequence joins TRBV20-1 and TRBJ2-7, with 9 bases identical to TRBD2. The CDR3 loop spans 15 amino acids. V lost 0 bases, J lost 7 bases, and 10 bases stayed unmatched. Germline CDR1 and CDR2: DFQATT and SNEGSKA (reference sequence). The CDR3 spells CSARDQASGIREQYF. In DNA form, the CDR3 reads TGCAGTGCTAGAGATCAGGCTAGCGGGATAAGAGAGCAGTACTTC.

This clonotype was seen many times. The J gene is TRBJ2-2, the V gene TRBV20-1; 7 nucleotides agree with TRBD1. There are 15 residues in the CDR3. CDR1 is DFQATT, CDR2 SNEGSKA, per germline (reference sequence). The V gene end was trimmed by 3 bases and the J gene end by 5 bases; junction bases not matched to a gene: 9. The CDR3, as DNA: TGCAGTGCTAGGTCACGACAGGGAGTAACCGGGGAGCTGTTTTTT. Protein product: CSARSRQGVTGELFF.

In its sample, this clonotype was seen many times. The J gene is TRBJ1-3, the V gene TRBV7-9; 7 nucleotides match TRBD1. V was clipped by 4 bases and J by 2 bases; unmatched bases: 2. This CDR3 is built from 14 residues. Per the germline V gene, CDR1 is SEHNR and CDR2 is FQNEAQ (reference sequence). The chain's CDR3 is CASSYDRAGNTIYF. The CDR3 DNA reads TGTGCCAGCAGCTACGACAGGGCTGGAAACACCATATATTTT.

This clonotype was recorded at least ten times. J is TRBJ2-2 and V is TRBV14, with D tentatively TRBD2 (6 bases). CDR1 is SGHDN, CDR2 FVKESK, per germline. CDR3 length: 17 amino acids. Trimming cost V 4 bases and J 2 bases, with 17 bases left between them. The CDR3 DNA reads TGTGCCAGCAGCCTCCTTGGACTAAACGATAACACCGGGGAGCTGTTTTTT. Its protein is CASSLLGLNDNTGELFF.

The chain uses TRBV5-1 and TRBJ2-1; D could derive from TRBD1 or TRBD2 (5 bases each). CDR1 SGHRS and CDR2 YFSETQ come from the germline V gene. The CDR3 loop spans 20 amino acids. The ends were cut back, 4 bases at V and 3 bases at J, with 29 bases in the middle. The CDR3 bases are TGCGCCAGCAGCACACGGGGCGGGTTGTCCTCTAACCAAAGCTACAATGAGCAGTTCTTC. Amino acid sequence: CASSTRGGLSSNQSYNEQFF.

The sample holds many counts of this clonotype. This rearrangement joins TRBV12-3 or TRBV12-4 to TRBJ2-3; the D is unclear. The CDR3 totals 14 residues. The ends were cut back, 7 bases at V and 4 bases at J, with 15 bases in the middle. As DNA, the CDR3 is TGTGCCAGCACCGAGTTGGGGTCGGCAGATACGCAGTATTTT. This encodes CASTELGSADTQYF.

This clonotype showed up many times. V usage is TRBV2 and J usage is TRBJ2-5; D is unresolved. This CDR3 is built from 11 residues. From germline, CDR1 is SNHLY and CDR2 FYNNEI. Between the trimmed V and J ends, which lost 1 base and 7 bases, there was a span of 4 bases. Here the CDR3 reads CASSEGATQYF. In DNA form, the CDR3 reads TGTGCCAGCAGTGAAGGGGCGACCCAGTACTTC.

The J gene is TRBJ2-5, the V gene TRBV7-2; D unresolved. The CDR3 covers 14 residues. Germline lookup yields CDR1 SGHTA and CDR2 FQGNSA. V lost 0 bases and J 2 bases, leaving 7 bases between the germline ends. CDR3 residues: CASSLAAFQETQYF. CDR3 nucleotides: TGTGCCAGCAGCTTAGCTGCTTTTCAAGAGACCCAGTACTTC.

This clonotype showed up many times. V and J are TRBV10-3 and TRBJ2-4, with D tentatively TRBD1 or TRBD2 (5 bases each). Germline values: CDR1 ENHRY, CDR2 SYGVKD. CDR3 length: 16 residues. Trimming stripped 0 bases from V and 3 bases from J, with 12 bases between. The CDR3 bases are TGTGCCATCAGTGAGTCCCGGGACGTCGGCAAAAACATTCAGTACTTC. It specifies CAISESRDVGKNIQYF.